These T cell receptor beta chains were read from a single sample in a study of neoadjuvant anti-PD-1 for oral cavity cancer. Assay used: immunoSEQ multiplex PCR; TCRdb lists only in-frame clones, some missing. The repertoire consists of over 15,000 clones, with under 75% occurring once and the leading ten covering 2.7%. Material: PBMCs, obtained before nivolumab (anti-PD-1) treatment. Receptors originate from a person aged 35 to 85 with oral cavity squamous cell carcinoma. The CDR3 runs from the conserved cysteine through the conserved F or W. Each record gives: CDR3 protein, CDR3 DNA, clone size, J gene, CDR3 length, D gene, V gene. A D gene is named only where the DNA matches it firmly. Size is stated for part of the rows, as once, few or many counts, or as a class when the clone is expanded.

CASSFGTYEQYF	TGTGCCAGCAGCTTCGGGACCTACGAGCAGTACTTC	NA	TRBJ2-7	12	NA	TRBV5-4
CASSSWTGYEQYF	TGTGCCAGCAGCTCCTGGACAGGCTACGAGCAGTACTTC	NA	TRBJ2-7	13	TRBD1	TRBV5-4
CASSEGGRTTQYF	TGTGCCAGCAGTGAGGGAGGTAGGACCACCCAGTACTTC	NA	TRBJ2-5	13	NA	TRBV6-6
CASSKGVDLGYEQYF	TGTGCCAGCAGCAAAGGGGTGGACCTTGGATACGAGCAGTACTTC	NA	TRBJ2-7	15	NA	TRBV21-1
CASSVGGASNYEQYF	TGTGCCAGCAGCGTAGGAGGAGCATCGAACTACGAGCAGTACTTC	NA	TRBJ2-7	15	NA	TRBV9
CASSQEVGTARQPQHF	TGCGCCAGCAGCCAAGAGGTTGGGACCGCTCGGCAGCCCCAGCATTTT	NA	TRBJ1-5	16	NA	TRBV4-1
CASSSLGKETQYF	TGTGCCAGTAGCTCACTCGGGAAAGAGACCCAGTACTTC	few	TRBJ2-5	13	NA	TRBV19
CAISVGQGSTETQYF	TGTGCCATCAGTGTGGGGCAGGGCTCAACGGAGACCCAGTACTTC	once	TRBJ2-5	15	NA	TRBV10-3
CASSDGAMTQYF	TGTGCCAGCAGCGACGGGGCAATGACGCAGTATTTT	NA	TRBJ2-3	12	NA	TRBV7-9
CASSLGSDTRGGEAFF	TGTGCCAGCAGCTTAGGGTCGGACACCCGAGGTGGTGAAGCTTTCTTT	few	TRBJ1-1	16	NA	TRBV7-9
CASSRQGDSGYTF	TGCGCCAGCAGTCGACAGGGAGACTCTGGCTACACCTTC	NA	TRBJ1-2	13	TRBD1	TRBV5-1
CASRSDRVGNTIYF	TGTGCCAGCAGGTCGGACAGGGTTGGAAACACCATATATTTT	NA	TRBJ1-3	14	TRBD1	TRBV28
CASGPSRMHF	TGTGCCAGCGGTCCTAGTCGGATGCACTTC	NA	TRBJ2-7	10	NA	TRBV27
CSFRGGGGYEQYF	TGCAGCTTCCGGGGGGGAGGTGGCTACGAGCAGTACTTC	NA	TRBJ2-7	13	TRBD2	TRBV29-1
CASSKRVWGAVYGYTF	TGTGCCAGCAGCAAAAGGGTGTGGGGGGCTGTCTATGGCTACACCTTC	NA	TRBJ1-2	16	NA	TRBV21-1
CASGADEQFF	TGTGCCAGCGGGGCCGATGAGCAGTTCTTC	NA	TRBJ2-1	10	NA	TRBV25-1
CASSQVRAGTDTQYF	TGTGCCAGCAGCCAAGTCCGAGCGGGCACAGATACGCAGTATTTT	NA	TRBJ2-3	15	NA	TRBV14
CAWKMWGGFGNTIYF	TGTGCCTGGAAAATGTGGGGCGGTTTTGGAAACACCATATATTTT	NA	TRBJ1-3	15	NA	TRBV30
CASSYRASGDYEQYF	TGTGCCAGCAGTTACAGGGCTAGCGGGGATTACGAGCAGTACTTC	NA	TRBJ2-7	15	TRBD2	TRBV6-5
CAWTRLGAPYEQYF	TGTGCCTGGACCCGACTCGGGGCCCCCTACGAGCAGTACTTC	NA	TRBJ2-7	14	NA	TRBV30
CASSLRGGTEAFF	TGTGCCAGCAGCTTACGGGGGGGCACTGAAGCTTTCTTT	NA	TRBJ1-1	13	NA	TRBV7-3
CASSEGTEGDEKLFF	TGTGCCAGCAGTGAAGGGACAGAGGGAGATGAAAAACTGTTTTTT	NA	TRBJ1-4	15	NA	TRBV2
CAIGELAGGDNEQFF	TGTGCCATCGGGGAGCTAGCGGGAGGGGACAATGAGCAGTTCTTC	NA	TRBJ2-1	15	TRBD2	TRBV10-3
CASSLTAGDHTGYTF	TGTGCCAGCAGCTTAACGGCAGGGGACCATACTGGCTACACCTTC	NA	TRBJ1-2	15	NA	TRBV7-3
CASSQESRVRTDTQYF	TGCGCCAGCAGCCAAGAGAGCAGGGTCCGCACAGATACGCAGTATTTT	NA	TRBJ2-3	16	NA	TRBV4-1
CASSPLGGESGYTF	TGTGCCAGCAGCCCGCTCGGAGGGGAGAGTGGCTACACCTTC	NA	TRBJ1-2	14	NA	TRBV9
CASSDDGNTGELFF	TGTGCCAGCAGTGACGACGGGAACACCGGGGAGCTGTTTTTT	once	TRBJ2-2	14	NA	TRBV6-4
CASSPPGPLRLFF	TGTGCCAGTAGCCCCCCCGGGCCTCTCCGACTGTTTTTT	few	TRBJ1-4	13	NA	TRBV19
CSVDPGSGANVLTF	TGCAGCGTTGATCCCGGATCTGGGGCCAACGTCCTGACTTTC	NA	TRBJ2-6	14	NA	TRBV29-1
CASSPRGDTQYF	TGTGCCAGCAGCCCACGAGGAGATACGCAGTATTTT	NA	TRBJ2-3	12	NA	TRBV11-1
CASRVGLGDYGYTF	TGTGCCAGCAGAGTGGGACTGGGGGACTATGGCTACACCTTC	NA	TRBJ1-2	14	NA	TRBV27
CASSESGGTYEQYF	TGTGCCAGCAGTGAATCAGGCGGCACCTACGAGCAGTACTTC	NA	TRBJ2-7	14	NA	TRBV25-1
CASSLASQNTGELFF	TGTGCCAGCAGCTTGGCCTCCCAGAACACCGGGGAGCTGTTTTTT	NA	TRBJ2-2	15	NA	TRBV5-4